A single sample gave rise to the 27 T cell receptor beta chains below, sequenced in a study of blood T cell repertoires in COVID-19. Sequenced by immunoSEQ multiplex PCR; TCRdb stores in-frame clones only, minus some. The data show around 200,000 clones, around 82% seen once. The sequencing sample was made of peripheral blood. The receptors stem from a man aged 35 to 55 with active or convalescent COVID-19.

The chain employs TRBV9 and TRBJ1-3; TRBD1 matches 7 bases. Germline-derived CDR1 and CDR2 are SGDLS and YYNGEE. CDR3 length equals 14 residues. J lost 4 bases, V lost 6 bases, and 7 bases had no gene match. The CDR3 region is CASTPEGQGNTIYF. CDR3 coding DNA: TGTGCCAGCACCCCCGAGGGACAGGGAAACACCATATATTTT.

The V gene is TRBV10-2, the J gene TRBJ1-2, with 7 nucleotides matching TRBD1. The CDR3 length is 15 residues. Germline CDR1 and CDR2: WSHSY and SAAADI. V dropped 2 bases and J dropped 4; count of bases not matched to a gene: 7. The CDR3 here is CASSEPGQVPYGYTF. The CDR3 nucleotides read TGCGCCAGCAGTGAGCCTGGACAGGTCCCCTATGGCTACACCTTC.

The sample holds one count of this clone. V is TRBV7-9 and J is TRBJ1-2; tentative D call: TRBD1 (6 bases). The CDR3 runs to 14 residues. CDR1 SEHNR and CDR2 FQNEAQ come from the germline V gene (reference sequence). V lost 4 bases to trimming and J lost 8 bases, with 17 bases between them. CDR3 coding DNA: TGTGCCAGCAGCTCCGGACCGGCAGGGGACGGCTACACCTTC. Its protein is CASSSGPAGDGYTF.

This clone has a single count. The chain has TRBV6-2 or TRBV6-3 and TRBJ1-1; weak D call: TRBD1 (5 bases). There are 16 residues in the CDR3. V lost 5 bases and J 3 bases, leaving 19 bases between the germline ends. Germline V CDR1 and CDR2: MNHEY, SVGEGT. CDR3 protein: CASSSGGAFVDTEAFF. CDR3 sequence (DNA): TGTGCCAGCAGTAGCGGGGGAGCCTTTGTGGACACTGAAGCTTTCTTT.

This chain joins TRBV5-4 and TRBJ1-1; D is ambiguous. CDR3 length equals 17 residues. Trimming left V 4 bases short and J 0 bases short, with 19 bases between. The V gene's germline CDR1 is SGHNT and CDR2 YYREEE (reference sequence). CDR3 amino acids: CASSQGGTRKLNTEAFF. The CDR3 DNA sequence: TGTGCCAGCAGCCAAGGAGGTACGAGAAAGTTGAACACTGAAGCTTTCTTT.

The chain links TRBV28 to TRBJ2-7, with D uncertain. CDR3 size: 12 residues. The germline gives CDR1 MDHEN, CDR2 SYDVKM. The germline V and J ends were trimmed by 5 bases and 2 bases, with 7 bases remaining between them. The CDR3 protein is CASSQLPYEQYF. The DNA of the CDR3 is TGTGCCAGCAGTCAACTCCCCTACGAGCAGTACTTC. The full variable domain, rest sourced from reference TRBV28 and TRBJ2-7, is DVKVTQSSRYLVKRTGEKVFLECVQDMDHENMFWYRQDPGLGLRLIYFSYDVKMKEKGDIPEGYSVSREKKERFSLILESASTNQTSMYLCASSQLPYEQYFGPGTRLTVT.

This clone appeared a few times. Additional DNA sequences in this sample encode the identical CDR3. The rearrangement links TRBV29-1 to TRBJ2-1; TRBD2 agrees at 8 bases. V trimming: 3 bases; J trimming: 7 bases; junction bases outside the gene matches: 8. Germline V lookup: CDR1 SQVTM, CDR2 ANQGSEA. This CDR3 spans 14 amino acids. CDR3: CSVDPGGRLNEQFF. The CDR3 DNA is TGCAGCGTTGACCCGGGGGGGCGTTTGAATGAGCAGTTCTTC.

This clone was observed a single time. V and J are TRBV15 and TRBJ1-1; the match to TRBD1 covers 10 bases. CDR1 and CDR2 (germline): LNHNV, YYDKDF (reference sequence). The junction had 6 bases not matched to a gene; V was cut back by 3 bases and J by 5 bases. The CDR3 has 15 amino acids. CDR3 in amino acids: CATSSGTGAKTEAFF. DNA for the CDR3: TGTGCCACCAGCAGTGGGACAGGGGCAAAGACTGAAGCTTTCTTT.

This clone was observed once. The chain couples TRBV4-2 to TRBJ2-7; possible D gene TRBD1, 6 bases. V was cut by 4 bases and J by 0 bases, with 16 bases left in between. Germline-derived CDR1 and CDR2 are LGHNA and YNFKEQ. This CDR3 spans 16 amino acids. The CDR3 protein is CASSLPTGSSSYEQYF. CDR3 nucleotides: TGTGCCAGCAGCCTTCCTACAGGGTCCAGCTCCTACGAGCAGTACTTC.

The chain has TRBV5-6 and TRBJ1-1, with D perhaps matching TRBD1 (5 bases). Trimming took off 1 base at V and 7 bases at J, with 11 bases between the two ends. Germline CDR1 SGHDT, CDR2 YYEEEE. The CDR3 contains 13 residues. The CDR3 DNA reads as TGTGCCAGCAGCTTGCCCGGGGGTGGTGAAGCTTTCTTT. This sequence encodes CASSLPGGGEAFF. Complete variable domain (other parts from reference TRBV5-6 and TRBJ1-1): DAGVTQSPTHLIKTRGQQVTLRCSPKSGHDTVSWYQQALGQGPQFIFQYYEEEERQRGNFPDRFSGHQFPNYSSELNVNALLLGDSALYLCASSLPGGGEAFFGQGTRLTVV.

This chain connects TRBV6-2 or TRBV6-3 to TRBJ1-1; no definite D call. The CDR3 extends over 15 amino acids. Germline V gives CDR1 MNHEY, CDR2 SVGEGT. Trimming cost V 0 bases and J 1 base, with 9 bases left between them. Here the CDR3 reads CASSYSISGNTEAFF. Here the CDR3 DNA reads TGTGCCAGCAGTTACTCGATTTCGGGGAACACTGAAGCTTTCTTT.

The chain couples TRBV9 to TRBJ1-2; D gene unclear. Germline loops: CDR1 SGDLS, CDR2 YYNGEE. Between the trimmed V and J ends, which lost 0 bases and 0 bases, there was a span of 6 bases. This CDR3 comprises 14 residues. This chain's CDR3 is CASSVGAANYGYTF. DNA of the CDR3: TGTGCCAGCAGCGTAGGGGCAGCTAACTATGGCTACACCTTC.

The CDR3 DNA is TGTGCCAGCAGTTCACAGAGGAACACTGAAGCTTTCTTT. Translation: CASSSQRNTEAFF. The V and J genes are TRBV27 and TRBJ1-1; D call uncertain. V was clipped by 4 bases and J by 1 base, with 7 bases between them. Germline loops: CDR1 MNHEY, CDR2 SMNVEV (reference sequence). The CDR3 loop spans 13 amino acids.

This clone was found once. The chain recombines TRBV2 with TRBJ1-5; 9 bases are shared with TRBD1. CDR3 length equals 15 residues. Germline V gene sequence: CDR1 SNHLY, CDR2 FYNNEI. Trimming at V came to 8 bases and at J to 7 bases, leaving 12 bases not matched to a gene. Here the CDR3 DNA reads TGTGCCAGCGACCTCCAAGGGACAGGGAAACAGCCCCAGCATTTT. This gives the protein CASDLQGTGKQPQHF.

The chain employs TRBV28 and TRBJ2-7, with 7 bases matching TRBD2. This CDR3 comprises 13 residues. V was pared by 4 bases and J by 2 bases, with 2 bases of the junction left unmatched. Germline V lookup: CDR1 MDHEN, CDR2 SYDVKM. The CDR3 reads CASSSAGTYEQYF. The CDR3 DNA follows: TGTGCCAGCAGTTCAGCGGGGACCTACGAGCAGTACTTC.

The gene calls are TRBV7-2 and TRBJ2-2; 9 positions agree with TRBD2. Looked up from germline, CDR1 is SGHTA and CDR2 is FQGNSA. The junction had 8 bases not matched to a gene; V was cut back by 3 bases and J by 0 bases. This CDR3 is built from 18 residues. The CDR3 nucleotides are TGTGCCAGCAGCTTCGGCCGTAGCGGGGGACCGAACACCGGGGAGCTGTTTTTT. Amino acid sequence: CASSFGRSGGPNTGELFF.

The table lists this clone with a few counts. CDR3 sequence reads: CASSPMWASGYNEQFF. For the CDR3, the DNA is TGTGCCAGCAGCCCCATGTGGGCTAGCGGCTACAATGAGCAGTTCTTC. The rearrangement uses TRBV5-8 and TRBJ2-1, with 7 bases aligning to TRBD2. CDR3 length: 16 residues. The germline CDR1 and CDR2 sequences are SGHTS and YDEGEE. Losses at the gene ends were 4 bases for V and 3 bases for J; bases not matched to a gene: 10.

This clone appeared a single time. The gene calls are TRBV4-2 and TRBJ2-1; no firm D call. Trimming removed 1 base at V and 4 bases at J, with 17 bases between. This CDR3 is built from 17 residues. Looked up from germline, CDR1 is LGHNA and CDR2 is YNFKEQ. CDR3 nucleotides: TGTGCCAGCAGCCAAGCCGGAGCGAGCTCCGTGTACAATGAGCAGTTCTTC. It translates to CASSQAGASSVYNEQFF.

The chain links TRBV20-1 to TRBJ1-2, with unresolved D. This CDR3 spans 11 amino acids. Germline V gene sequence: CDR1 DFQATT, CDR2 SNEGSKA (reference sequence). V gave up 6 bases and J gave up 8 bases, with 13 bases separating them. The CDR3 DNA reads TGCAGTGCCGGAGGCACGGGCGGCTACACCTTC. Translation gives CSAGGTGGYTF.

This chain joins TRBV2 and TRBJ1-3; 7 bases align to TRBD1. This CDR3 is 14 amino acids long. Germline trimming cut 6 bases from V and 0 bases from J; bases unmatched to any gene: 2. Germline V gene sequence: CDR1 SNHLY, CDR2 FYNNEI. CDR3 in DNA: TGTGCCAGCAGCGGGACAGCCTCTGGAAACACCATATATTTT. Amino acid sequence: CASSGTASGNTIYF.

This clone was detected a few times. Other DNA sequences within the sample encode an identical CDR3. This chain connects TRBV19 to TRBJ2-5; the D is unclear. The V end lost 1 base, the J end lost 2 bases, and 5 bases lay between the germline ends. Germline CDR1 and CDR2: LNHDA and SQIVND (reference sequence). The CDR3 totals 13 residues. The CDR3 bases are TGTGCCAGTAGTATAGGCCTACAAGAGACCCAGTACTTC. Translated: CASSIGLQETQYF.

This clone showed up many times. The chain recombines TRBV3-1 (or the pseudogene TRBV3-2) with TRBJ1-6; TRBD1 might be the D (5 bases). The CDR3 has 17 amino acids. The germline gives CDR1 LGHDT, CDR2 YNNKEL (reference sequence). With 0 bases removed from V and 5 bases from J, the gap between germline ends came to 14 bases. CDR3 region: CASSQDRWVGDNSPLHF. The DNA of the CDR3 is TGTGCCAGCAGCCAAGATAGGTGGGTAGGGGATAATTCACCCCTCCACTTT.

The chain carries TRBV7-2 and TRBJ1-2; a possible D gene is TRBD1 (5 bases). The germline V and J ends were trimmed by 1 base and 4 bases, with 13 bases remaining between them. This CDR3 has 15 residues. Germline CDR1 SGHTA, CDR2 FQGNSA. The CDR3 sequence is CASSLGGTIFYGYTF. The CDR3 DNA sequence: TGTGCCAGCAGCTTAGGCGGGACGATATTCTATGGCTACACCTTC.

This chain links TRBV28 with TRBJ2-3; 8 nucleotides match TRBD2. The CDR3 is 15 residues long. V lost 4 bases, J lost 1 base, and 4 bases stayed unmatched. The germline V gene has CDR1 MDHEN and CDR2 SYDVKM. CDR3 in amino acids: CASSSTGGRTDTQYF. The CDR3 bases are TGTGCCAGCAGTTCCACGGGGGGGCGCACAGATACGCAGTATTTT.

The chain employs TRBV27 and TRBJ2-7; D may be TRBD2 (7 bases). Germline CDR1 and CDR2: MNHEY and SMNVEV (reference sequence). This CDR3 contains 14 residues. V dropped 6 bases and J dropped 4 bases, with 16 bases sitting between them. For the CDR3, the DNA is TGTGCCAGCAGCCCAACAGGGAGGGCGTACGAGCAGTACTTC. Its translation: CASSPTGRAYEQYF.

The CDR3 region is CASSEAPQIYGYTF. Here the CDR3 DNA reads TGTGCCAGCAGTGAAGCACCACAGATCTATGGCTACACCTTC. The V and J genes are TRBV6-1 and TRBJ1-2; D unresolved. The CDR3 totals 14 residues. Germline V CDR1 and CDR2: MNHNS, SASEGT. V shed 0 bases and J shed 4 bases, with 9 bases lying between them.

This clone was observed a few times. The J gene is TRBJ2-1, the V gene TRBV5-6, with 10 bases identical to TRBD2. V lost 0 bases and J lost 6; bases outside the gene matches: 6. The CDR3 sequence is 16 residues long. CDR1 is SGHDT, CDR2 YYEEEE, per germline. Written as DNA, the CDR3 is TGTGCCAGCAGCTTGGGCAGGACTAGCGGTTTCAATGAGCAGTTCTTC. Translating gives CASSLGRTSGFNEQFF.